Below are 15 T cell receptor beta chains sequenced from a single sample in a study of monozygotic twins with cystic fibrosis. The assay was immunoSEQ multiplex PCR, and TCRdb's table has in-frame clones only and misses some. The data show about 14,000 clones, roughly 98% seen once. What was sequenced was blood. These receptors originate from a girl aged 2-10 years with cystic fibrosis.

The chain is built from TRBV29-1 and TRBJ1-1; 8 bases are shared with TRBD1. This CDR3 spans 13 amino acids. Germline CDR1 is SQVTM and CDR2 is ANQGSEA. With V trimmed by 8 bases and J by 5 bases, 10 bases remained unmatched. This chain's CDR3 is CSITRGQRTEAFF. CDR3 coding DNA: TGCAGCATTACCAGGGGGCAGAGGACTGAAGCTTTCTTT.

The V call is TRBV25-1, the J call TRBJ2-2; 8 bases line up with TRBD1. Germline assignment: CDR1 MGHDK and CDR2 SYGVNS. The CDR3 covers 14 residues. Unmatched junction bases numbered 2, after V lost 4 bases and J lost 4 bases. This chain's CDR3 is CASSGTGTTGELFF. For the CDR3, the DNA is TGTGCCAGCAGTGGGACAGGGACCACCGGGGAGCTGTTTTTT.

The V gene is TRBV6-5, the J gene TRBJ2-3, with 13 bases fitting TRBD2. This CDR3 is 16 amino acids long. The V gene's germline CDR1 is MNHEY and CDR2 SVGAGI. Trimming removed 4 bases from V and 5 bases from J; junction bases left unmatched: 6. CDR3 loop: CASSFGLAGALDTQYF. CDR3 coding DNA: TGTGCCAGCAGTTTCGGACTAGCGGGAGCTCTAGATACGCAGTATTTT.

The gene calls are TRBV29-1 and TRBJ2-5; the D gene is possibly TRBD1 (6 bases). The DNA end is more similar to TRBJ2-7, so the J call may be wrong. CDR1 is SQVTM, CDR2 ANQGSEA, per germline. This CDR3 spans 12 amino acids. The CDR3 DNA follows: TGCAGCGTTAAGGACAGCCCGGGCGAGCAGTACTTC. Translating it yields CSVKDSPGEQYF.

The chain recombines TRBV6-5 with TRBJ1-5; D not certain. Trimming left V 5 bases short and J 0 bases short, with 2 bases between. This CDR3 has 12 amino acids. Germline V CDR1 and CDR2: MNHEY, SVGAGI. The CDR3 reads CASSNSNQPQHF. As DNA, the CDR3 is TGTGCCAGCAGTAATAGCAATCAGCCCCAGCATTTT.

V usage is TRBV5-1 and J usage is TRBJ2-1; 7 bases fit TRBD2. The germline gives CDR1 SGHRS, CDR2 YFSETQ. The CDR3 is made up of 17 amino acids. The junction had 10 bases not matched to a gene; V was cut back by 1 base and J by 3 bases. The CDR3 loop reads CASSLTRTRRGYNEQFF. The CDR3 coding sequence is TGCGCCAGCAGCTTGACGCGGACTAGGCGGGGCTACAATGAGCAGTTCTTC.

This chain connects TRBV18 to TRBJ2-4, with D perhaps TRBD1 or TRBD2 (5 bases each). Between the trimmed V and J ends, which lost 3 bases and 3 bases, there was a span of 12 bases. CDR1 is KGHSH and CDR2 is LQKENI in the germline V gene. The CDR3 extends over 15 amino acids. The CDR3 is CASSPGPGDKNIQYF. DNA for the CDR3: TGTGCCAGCTCACCGGGACCTGGGGACAAAAACATTCAGTACTTC.

About this clone itself: This specimen includes other DNA sequences encoding the same CDR3. J is TRBJ2-7 and V is TRBV5-1, with D uncertain. Germline assignment: CDR1 SGHRS and CDR2 YFSETQ. Trimming pared 0 bases from V and 3 bases from J, leaving 7 bases between. The CDR3 runs to 13 residues. In DNA, the CDR3 is TGCGCCAGCAGCTTGGGGCAGGTCTACGAGCAGTACTTC. Amino acid sequence: CASSLGQVYEQYF. Filled out from reference TRBV5-1 and TRBJ2-7, the complete variable domain reads KAGVTQTPRYLIKTRGQQVTLSCSPISGHRSVSWYQQTPGQGLQFLFEYFSETQRNKGNFPGRFSGRQFSNSRSEMNVSTLELGDSALYLCASSLGQVYEQYFGPGTRLTVT.

The chain employs TRBV6-1 and TRBJ2-3; 10 bases are shared with TRBD1. This CDR3 is built from 19 residues. Trimming cost V 2 bases and J 6 bases; bases outside gene matches: 17. Germline loops: CDR1 MNHNS, CDR2 SASEGT. The CDR3 DNA reads TGTGCCAGCAGTGAATCAAGCGTGCGTCGGACAGGGGGTTCTGATACGCAGTATTTT. Translated: CASSESSVRRTGGSDTQYF.

The chain combines TRBV9 with TRBJ2-7; 7 nucleotides line up with TRBD2. V shed 0 bases and J 3 bases; nucleotides not matched to a gene: 3. Germline loops: CDR1 SGDLS, CDR2 YYNGEE. This CDR3 region has 14 residues. CDR3 amino acids: CASSVGERGYEQYF. CDR3 nucleotides: TGTGCCAGCAGCGTAGGTGAGCGGGGCTACGAGCAGTACTTC.

The chain recombines TRBV10-1 with TRBJ2-3; TRBD1 matches at 12 bases. The CDR3 runs 14 residues. V was pared by 8 bases and J by 2 bases, with 2 bases of the junction left unmatched. Germline V CDR1 and CDR2: WNHNN, SYGVQD (reference sequence). In nucleotides, the CDR3 is TGCGCCAGCGGGGACAGGGGGCCCACAGATACGCAGTATTTT. Translation: CASGDRGPTDTQYF.

The J gene is TRBJ1-4, the V gene TRBV4-2, with a possible D match to TRBD1 (5 bases). Germline CDR1 is LGHNA and CDR2 is YNFKEQ. There are 15 residues in the CDR3. Between the trimmed V and J ends, which lost 4 bases and 8 bases, there was a span of 17 bases. CDR3 residues: CASSPTVARGEKLFF. In nucleotides, the CDR3 is TGTGCCAGCAGCCCGACGGTAGCTAGGGGCGAAAAACTGTTTTTT.

The V and J genes are TRBV2 and TRBJ1-2; 8 bases are a match to TRBD1. The CDR3 sequence is 14 residues long. The germline V gene has CDR1 SNHLY and CDR2 FYNNEI. CDR3 amino acids: CGTRTRTGTNGYTF. Here the CDR3 DNA reads TGTGGAACACGGACCAGGACAGGGACGAATGGCTACACCTTC.

The chain carries TRBV20-1 and TRBJ2-1; D remains ambiguous. The CDR3 consists of 11 residues. V lost 3 bases and J 9 bases, leaving 9 bases between the germline ends. From germline, CDR1 is DFQATT and CDR2 SNEGSKA (reference sequence). CDR3 sequence (DNA): TGCAGTGCTAGTAGAAGCACTGAGCAGTTCTTC. It specifies CSASRSTEQFF.

The gene calls are TRBV2 and TRBJ2-3; D gene unclear. The germline gives CDR1 SNHLY, CDR2 FYNNEI. The CDR3 is made up of 12 amino acids. V lost 5 bases and J lost 5, with 8 bases in between. CDR3: CASSPTQDTQYF. The DNA for the CDR3 is TGTGCCAGCAGTCCGACCCAAGATACGCAGTATTTT.